A single sample is the source of the 11 T cell receptor beta chains below, sequenced in a study of CD8+CD57+ T cells in acquired aplastic anemia. The template for TCR beta VDJ and CDR3 sequence profiling was genomic DNA. TCRdb reprocessed the reads via MiXCR and lists one record per CDR3 protein. The profile shows about 170,000 distinct CDR3 sequences, around 60% of them singletons. The sample was sorted CD4+, CD8+, or CD8+CD57+ T cells (not recorded which) from PBMCs. These receptors all stem from a human donor in good health.

The rearrangement links TRBV7-8 to TRBJ1-6; TRBD1 might be the D (6 bases). Trimming stripped 4 bases from V and 5 bases from J, with 12 bases between. The CDR3 loop spans 15 amino acids. The V gene's germline CDR1 is SGHVS and CDR2 FQNEAQ. CDR3 sequence reads: CASSSLRGNNSPLHF. The CDR3 DNA reads TGTGCCAGCAGCTCCCTCAGGGGTAATAATTCACCCCTCCACTTT. Full variable domain (outside the CDR3, taken from reference TRBV7-8 and TRBJ1-6): GAGVSQSPRYKVAKRGQDVALRCDPISGHVSLFWYQQALGQGPEFLTYFQNEAQLDKSGLPSDRFFAERPEGSVSTLKIQRTQQEDSAVYLCASSSLRGNNSPLHFGNGTRLTVT.

This clonotype was recorded at least ten times. The chain joins TRBV6-5 to TRBJ1-6; 8 bases match TRBD1. Losses at the gene ends were 1 base for V and 9 bases for J; bases not matched to a gene: 11. CDR3 size: 17 residues. CDR1 is MNHEY, CDR2 SVGAGI, per germline. Here the CDR3 reads CASSYYPTRGLGSPLHF. CDR3 in DNA: TGTGCCAGCAGTTACTACCCAACCAGGGGGCTAGGTTCACCCCTCCACTTT.

The CDR3 sequence is CASLGINSGGGGTQYF. CDR3 DNA sequence: TGTGCCAGCCTGGGGATCAACAGCGGGGGAGGCGGGACCCAGTACTTC. The J gene is TRBJ2-5, the V gene TRBV7-2; 8 bases line up with TRBD2. CDR1 is SGHTA and CDR2 is FQGNSA in the germline V gene. The CDR3 has 16 amino acids. V dropped 8 bases and J dropped 7; count of bases not matched to a gene: 18.

The chain joins TRBV7-9 to TRBJ2-2, with 9 bases aligning to TRBD2. J lost 7 bases, V lost 5 bases, and 11 bases had no gene match. Looked up from germline, CDR1 is SEHNR and CDR2 is FQNEAQ (reference sequence). The CDR3 contains 16 residues. CDR3 DNA sequence: TGTGCCAGCAGCCCCCCGGGACTAGCAGGCTACGGGGAGCTGTTTTTT. Translating it yields CASSPPGLAGYGELFF.

This clonotype was seen only once. The chain couples TRBV11-3 to TRBJ2-1, with TRBD2 identical over 10 bases. In germline, CDR1 is SGHNT, CDR2 YENEEA. V trimming: 1 base; J trimming: 10 bases; junction bases outside the gene matches: 7. CDR3 length: 15 residues. The CDR3 sequence is CASSLGVELAGEQFF. The DNA for the CDR3 is TGTGCCAGCAGCTTAGGCGTTGAACTAGCGGGGGAGCAGTTCTTC.

The chain uses TRBV15 and TRBJ2-5, with 9 nucleotides matching TRBD2. CDR3 size: 18 residues. Unmatched junction bases numbered 10, after V lost 0 bases and J lost 2 bases. Germline V gives CDR1 LNHNV, CDR2 YYDKDF (reference sequence). The CDR3 coding sequence is TGTGCCACCAGCAGAGATCGGAGAGCTAGCGGGATTCAAGAGACCCAGTACTTC. Translated: CATSRDRRASGIQETQYF. Full variable domain (remainder filled in from reference TRBV15 and TRBJ2-5): DAMVIQNPRYQVTQFGKPVTLSCSQTLNHNVMYWYQQKSSQAPKLLFHYYDKDFNNEADTPDNFQSRRPNTSFCFLDIRSPGLGDTAMYLCATSRDRRASGIQETQYFGPGTRLLVL.

The chain has TRBV6-2 or TRBV6-3 and TRBJ1-6; 11 bases align to TRBD1. With 2 bases clipped from V and 10 bases from J, the junction kept 13 bases outside the gene matches. The CDR3 loop spans 18 amino acids. Germline V gives CDR1 MNHEY, CDR2 SVGEGT. The CDR3 DNA sequence: TGTGCCAGCAGTTACCCCAGGACAGGGGGCCCTCAGGGATCACCCCTCCACTTT. Translated, it gives CASSYPRTGGPQGSPLHF.

This clonotype was recorded at least ten times. The rearrangement joins TRBV7-9 to TRBJ2-2, with a tentative D call TRBD1 (6 bases). The germline CDR1 and CDR2 sequences are SEHNR and FQNEAQ (reference sequence). The germline V and J ends were trimmed by 6 bases and 3 bases, with 14 bases remaining between them. This CDR3 comprises 15 residues. CDR3 in amino acids: CASSSKDRHTGELFF. CDR3 DNA sequence: TGTGCCAGCAGTTCGAAGGACAGACACACCGGGGAGCTGTTTTTT.

The CDR3 region has the DNA TGTGCCAGCAGCCCCCTCGGGCAGGTCGGCATTCAGTACTTC. Its protein is CASSPLGQVGIQYF. The V and J genes are TRBV7-2 and TRBJ2-4, with D unresolved. Germline V gene data show CDR1 as SGHTA and CDR2 as FQGNSA. CDR3 length equals 14 residues. The V and J ends lost 5 bases and 9 bases respectively, with 17 bases between them.

This chain connects TRBV7-8 to TRBJ2-2; D gene unclear. Germline loops: CDR1 SGHVS, CDR2 FQNEAQ. Trimming stripped 5 bases from V and 10 bases from J, with 5 bases between. The CDR3 contains 10 residues. The CDR3 loop reads CASSPEELFF. The CDR3 DNA follows: TGTGCCAGCAGCCCAGAGGAGCTGTTTTTT.

This clonotype showed up many times. CDR3 protein: CASSLSGRDGTDTQYF. CDR3 coding DNA: TGTGCCAGCAGCTTAAGCGGGAGGGATGGCACAGATACGCAGTATTTT. The gene calls are TRBV7-9 and TRBJ2-3, with TRBD2 identical over 10 bases. Trimming removed 2 bases from V and 1 base from J; junction bases left unmatched: 3. The CDR3 runs to 16 residues. CDR1 is SEHNR and CDR2 is FQNEAQ in the germline V gene (reference sequence).